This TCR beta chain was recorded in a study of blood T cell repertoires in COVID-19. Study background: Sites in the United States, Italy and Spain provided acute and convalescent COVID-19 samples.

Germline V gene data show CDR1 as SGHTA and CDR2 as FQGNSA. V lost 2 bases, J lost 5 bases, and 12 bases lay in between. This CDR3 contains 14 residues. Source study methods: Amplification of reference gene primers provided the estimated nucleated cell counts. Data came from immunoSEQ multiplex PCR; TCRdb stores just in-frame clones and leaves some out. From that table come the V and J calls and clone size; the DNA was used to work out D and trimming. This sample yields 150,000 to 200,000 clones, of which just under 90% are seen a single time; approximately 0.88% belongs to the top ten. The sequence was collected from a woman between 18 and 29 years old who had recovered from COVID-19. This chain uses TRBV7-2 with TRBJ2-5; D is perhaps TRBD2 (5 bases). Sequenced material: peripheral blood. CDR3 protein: CASSLTRASETQYF. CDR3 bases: TGTGCCAGCAGCTTAACCCGGGCTAGCGAGACCCAGTACTTC.